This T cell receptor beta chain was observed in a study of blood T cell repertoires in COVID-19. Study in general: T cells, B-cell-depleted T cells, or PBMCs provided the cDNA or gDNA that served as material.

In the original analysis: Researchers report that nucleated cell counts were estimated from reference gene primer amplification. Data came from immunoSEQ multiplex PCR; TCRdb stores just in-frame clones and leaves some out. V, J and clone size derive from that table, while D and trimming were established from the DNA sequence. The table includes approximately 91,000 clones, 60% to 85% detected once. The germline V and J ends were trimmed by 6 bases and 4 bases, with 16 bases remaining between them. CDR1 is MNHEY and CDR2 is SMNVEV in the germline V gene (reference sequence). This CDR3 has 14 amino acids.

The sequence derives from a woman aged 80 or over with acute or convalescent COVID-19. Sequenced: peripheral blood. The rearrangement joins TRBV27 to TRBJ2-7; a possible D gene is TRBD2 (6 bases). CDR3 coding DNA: TGTGCCAGCAGGCCGGCGGGACCTAGGTACGAGCAGTACTTC. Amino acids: CASRPAGPRYEQYF.